Listed below are T cell receptor beta chains from one sample, sequenced in a study of T cells in Graves' hyperthyroidism and ophthalmopathy. TCRdb re-called the multiplex PCR reads with MiXCR, one entry per CDR3 protein. The table lists 300,000 to 450,000 distinct CDR3 sequences, just under 25% of them singletons. Material for sequencing was blood. These receptors came from a man aged 45 to 65 with Graves' hyperthyroidism. Each CDR3 is given with its conserved first and last residue. The D gene is left open where the match is weak. Size tells how often a clone was seen (once, few, many) or the class of an expanded clone, and some rows leave it out.

>.|.|TRBV2|TRBJ1-2
TGTGCCAGCAGTGAAGCAATCGGGGTCGGGGGCTACACCTTC
CASSEAIGVGGYTF
>few|.|TRBV20-1|TRBJ2-3
TGCAGTGCTAGATCGGAAGTCCCGGAGGGTAATACGCAGTATTTT
CSARSEVPEGNTQYF
>.|.|TRBV3-1|TRBJ2-3
TGTGCCAGCAGCCGTCCCGGGACGAGCACAGATACGCAGTATTTT
CASSRPGTSTDTQYF
>.|.|TRBV5-1|TRBJ1-5
TGCGCCAGCAGCCCCGACATTGGCCAGCCCCAGCATTTT
CASSPDIGQPQHF
>few|TRBD2|TRBV5-6|TRBJ2-7
TGTGCCAGCAGCTTCAGGACTAGCGCTTACTACGAGCAGTACTTC
CASSFRTSAYYEQYF
>many|.|TRBV6-1|TRBJ2-7
TGTGCCAGCAGTGAAAGGGACAAATCCTACGAGCAGTACTTC
CASSERDKSYEQYF
>.|TRBD1|TRBV6-1|TRBJ2-2
TGTGCCAGCAGCGACAGGGTGTGGAGCGGGGAGCTGTTTTTT
CASSDRVWSGELFF
>.|.|TRBV19|TRBJ1-5
TGTGCCAGTAGTATTTCTCCACCGCTCAATCAGCCCCAGCATTTT
CASSISPPLNQPQHF
>.|TRBD2|TRBV5-1|TRBJ2-7
TGCGCCAGCAGCTTGATGCTAGCGGGAGGGCGCAATGAGCAGTACTTC
CASSLMLAGGRNEQYF
>.|.|TRBV27|TRBJ1-6
TGTGCCAGCAGTTTATCCACGGGCTGGGGAAATTCACCCCTCCACTTT
CASSLSTGWGNSPLHF
>few|.|TRBV2|TRBJ1-2
TGTGCCAGCAGTGAAGCGGCTGGGGTCCTATATGGCTACACCTTC
CASSEAAGVLYGYTF
>.|.|TRBV19|TRBJ2-7
TGTGCCACCCAGATGGCCTACGAGCAGTACTTC
CATQMAYEQYF
>.|.|TRBV6-1|TRBJ2-2
TGTGCCAGCACCATGTTGAGGGACATAACCGGGGAGCTGTTTTTT
CASTMLRDITGELFF
>.|.|TRBV12-5|TRBJ1-1
TGTGCTAGTGGTTTGGATGGAACGGGTGAAGCTTTCTTT
CASGLDGTGEAFF
>few|.|TRBV4-1|TRBJ1-6
TGCGCCAGCAGCCAAGATCAGTCGGGGGACTCACCCCTCCACTTT
CASSQDQSGDSPLHF
>.|.|TRBV30|TRBJ2-7
TGTGCCCTGGGGGACGGAGCCTCCTACGAGCAGTACTTC
CALGDGASYEQYF
>.|.|TRBV3-1|TRBJ1-1
TGTGCCAGCAGCCACCGGAGGACTGAAGCTTTCTTT
CASSHRRTEAFF
>few|.|TRBV20-1|TRBJ1-3
TGCAGTGCTAGAGGAGGGGGAGGAAACACCATATATTTT
CSARGGGGNTIYF
>.|.|TRBV6-1|TRBJ2-1
TGTGCCAGCAGCCAACTCGTGGGGGAGCAGTTCTTC
CASSQLVGEQFF
>many|TRBD1|TRBV3-1|TRBJ2-5
TGTGCCAGCATGGGACAGGCCCAAGAGACCCAGTACTTC
CASMGQAQETQYF
>.|TRBD2|TRBV2|TRBJ2-1
TGTGCCAGTGCGACTAGCGGGAAATACAATGAGCAGTTCTTC
CASATSGKYNEQFF
>.|.|TRBV4-2|TRBJ1-3
TGTGCCAGCAGCCAAGATGAGGGGAGAAACACCATATATTTT
CASSQDEGRNTIYF
>many|TRBD1|TRBV30|TRBJ2-7
TGTGCCTGGGGGGACAGCTACGAGCAGTACTTC
CAWGDSYEQYF
>.|.|TRBV6-4|TRBJ1-3
TGTGCCAGCAGTTACGGGTTAGCGGAGGGAAACACCATATATTTT
CASSYGLAEGNTIYF
>.|.|TRBV6-2/TRBV6-3|TRBJ2-5
TGTGCCAGCACCGCCGGGATCCAAGAGTCCCAGTACTTC
CASTAGIQESQYF
>many|TRBD1|TRBV11-2|TRBJ1-2
TGTGCCAGCAGCCCCGGACAGGATCGGTATGGCTACACCTTC
CASSPGQDRYGYTF
>many|.|TRBV20-1|TRBJ1-1
TGCAGTGCTAGAGACCGCTATGAAGCTTTCTTT
CSARDRYEAFF
>few|TRBD1|TRBV6-2/TRBV6-3|TRBJ2-2
TGTGCCAGCAGTTACCACAGGGGGCTGGTCACCGGGGAGCTGTTTTTT
CASSYHRGLVTGELFF
>.|TRBD2|TRBV7-3|TRBJ2-1
TGTGCCAGCAGATCTTCTAGCGGGAGGACCTACAATGAGCAGTTCTTC
CASRSSSGRTYNEQFF
>many|.|TRBV12-3/TRBV12-4|TRBJ2-3
TGTGCCAGCAGTTTAGCGCACAGCACAGATACGCAGTATTTT
CASSLAHSTDTQYF
>.|.|TRBV27|TRBJ2-1
TGTGCCAGCAGTTTGGTAGGGGTGAGGTACAATGAGCAGTTCTTC
CASSLVGVRYNEQFF
>.|TRBD2|TRBV20-1|TRBJ2-3
TGCAGTGCTAGAGATTTGCGGCTAGCGGGAGCAGATACGCAGTATTTT
CSARDLRLAGADTQYF
>.|TRBD1|TRBV12-3/TRBV12-4|TRBJ2-7
TGTGCCAGCAGTTTAGTTGAGGGACAGGCGAGCTACGAGCAGTACTTC
CASSLVEGQASYEQYF
>few|.|TRBV7-2|TRBJ2-2
TGTGCCAGCAGCTTGTTAGGGAATTTGAGAACCGGGGAGCTGTTTTTT
CASSLLGNLRTGELFF
>few|TRBD1|TRBV6-1|TRBJ2-7
TGTGCCAGCAGTGAATCCGGGACAGGGGGCCAGATCGAGCAGTACTTC
CASSESGTGGQIEQYF